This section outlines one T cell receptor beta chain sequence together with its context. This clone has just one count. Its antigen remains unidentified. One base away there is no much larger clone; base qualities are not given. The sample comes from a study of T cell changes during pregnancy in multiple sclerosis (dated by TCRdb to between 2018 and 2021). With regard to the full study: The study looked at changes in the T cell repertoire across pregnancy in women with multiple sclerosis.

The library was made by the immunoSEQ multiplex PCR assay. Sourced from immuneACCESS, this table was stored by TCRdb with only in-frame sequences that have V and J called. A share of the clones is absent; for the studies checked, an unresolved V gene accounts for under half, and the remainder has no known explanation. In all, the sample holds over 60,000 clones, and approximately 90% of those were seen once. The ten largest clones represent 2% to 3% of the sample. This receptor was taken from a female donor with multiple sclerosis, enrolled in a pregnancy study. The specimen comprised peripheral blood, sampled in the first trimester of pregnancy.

CDR3 sequence: CASSQTLQEPQHF. The DNA sequence reads TGTGCCAGCAGCCAAACTTTACAGGAGCCCCAGCATTTT. The chain couples TRBV7-3 to TRBJ1-5; TRBD1 is a possible D gene, resting on 5 matching bases. At the junction V is shortened by 5 bases and J by 8 bases, with 13 bases in between. The germline V gene yields SGHTA for CDR1 and FQGTGA for CDR2. Spanning cysteine to phenylalanine, the CDR3 consists of 13 amino acids. The CDR3 DNA has 39 bases and is translated from base 1.